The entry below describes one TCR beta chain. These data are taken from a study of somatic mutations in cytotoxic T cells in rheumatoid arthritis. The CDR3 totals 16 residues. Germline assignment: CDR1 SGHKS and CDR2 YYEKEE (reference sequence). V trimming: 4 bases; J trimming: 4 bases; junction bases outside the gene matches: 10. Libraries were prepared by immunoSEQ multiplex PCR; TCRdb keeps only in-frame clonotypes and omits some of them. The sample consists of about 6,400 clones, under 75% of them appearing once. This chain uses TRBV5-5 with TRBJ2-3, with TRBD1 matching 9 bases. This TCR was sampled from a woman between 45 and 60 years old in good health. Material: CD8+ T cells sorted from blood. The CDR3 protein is CASSQGGTGSADTQYF. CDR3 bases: TGTGCCAGCAGCCAAGGTGGGACAGGGAGCGCAGATACGCAGTATTTT.